Listed below are T cell receptor beta chains from one sample, sequenced in a study of T cell repertoires in cytomegalovirus infection. TCRdb reprocessed the reads via MiXCR and lists one record per CDR3 protein. In the table there are 700,000 to 950,000 distinct CDR3 sequences, about 30% of which are singletons. Their target antigens are unknown. Here the sequenced sample was cultured CD8+ T cells from PBMCs, taken from culture after CMV antigen stimulation. These receptor sequences come from a human donor in good health (CMV status not recorded). Some clones in this sample may be carry-over from other donors' samples. Each CDR3 is given with its conserved first and last residue. A D gene is named only where the DNA matches it firmly. Expanded clones get a size class; other rows say once, few or many, or leave the size out.

len	v_gene	abundance	j_gene	d_gene	CDR3aa	CDR3nt
12	TRBV6-2/TRBV6-3	.	TRBJ2-1	TRBD1	CASSDRVGEQFF	TGTGCCAGCAGTGACAGGGTCGGTGAGCAGTTCTTC
12	TRBV7-2	.	TRBJ2-2	.	CASSSSSWELFF	TGTGCCAGCAGCTCCTCTAGCTGGGAGCTGTTTTTT
18	TRBV10-2	few	TRBJ2-3	TRBD1	CASSESRVQGAGTDTQYF	TGCGCCAGCAGTGAGTCAAGAGTCCAGGGGGCGGGCACAGATACGCAGTATTTT
16	TRBV28	few	TRBJ1-1	TRBD1	CASSFSGQLESTEAFF	TGTGCCAGCAGTTTTTCGGGACAGTTAGAGAGCACTGAAGCTTTCTTT
13	TRBV29-1	few	TRBJ2-3	TRBD1	CSVRQGGTDTQYF	TGCAGCGTTCGCCAGGGGGGCACAGATACGCAGTATTTT
14	TRBV4-3	few	TRBJ2-3	.	CASSPSLVGDTQYF	TGCGCCAGCAGCCCGTCCTTGGTGGGGGATACGCAGTATTTT
14	TRBV11-2	.	TRBJ1-2	.	CASSLQDRPYGYTF	TGTGCCAGCAGCCTACAAGACAGACCCTATGGCTACACCTTC
13	TRBV6-1	.	TRBJ2-1	.	CASSYISNNEQFF	TGTGCCAGCAGTTATATAAGTAACAATGAGCAGTTCTTC
19	TRBV6-2/TRBV6-3	.	TRBJ2-6	TRBD1	CASRTFVTGLIAGANVLTF	TGTGCCAGCAGAACTTTCGTGACAGGGTTAATAGCGGGGGCCAACGTCCTGACTTTC
16	TRBV6-5	few	TRBJ1-2	.	CASRTAGQTEGYGYTF	TGTGCCAGCAGGACAGCAGGACAGACGGAAGGGTATGGCTACACCTTC
14	TRBV2	.	TRBJ2-2	TRBD1	CASQGQGKAGELFF	TGTGCCAGCCAGGGACAGGGGAAGGCCGGGGAGCTGTTTTTT
15	TRBV5-1	few	TRBJ2-2	TRBD1	CASNVGTGDTGELFF	TGCGCCAGCAACGTCGGGACAGGGGATACCGGGGAGCTGTTTTTT
15	TRBV5-1	.	TRBJ2-1	.	CASREFGEPYNEQFF	TGCGCCAGCAGAGAATTTGGGGAACCCTACAATGAGCAGTTCTTC
13	TRBV6-6	.	TRBJ2-1	TRBD2	CASAQRGIGEQFF	TGTGCCAGCGCCCAGCGGGGGATAGGTGAGCAGTTCTTC
15	TRBV18	.	TRBJ1-2	TRBD1	CASSPRQGGVYGYTF	TGTGCCAGCTCACCTCGACAGGGGGGAGTCTATGGCTACACCTTC
15	TRBV5-1	.	TRBJ1-1	.	CASSRTWAPNTEAFF	TGCGCCAGCAGCCGGACTTGGGCCCCGAACACTGAAGCTTTCTTT
15	TRBV7-6	many	TRBJ1-3	.	CASTETVNPGNTIYF	TGTGCCAGCACCGAGACAGTCAACCCTGGAAACACCATATATTTT
12	TRBV19	.	TRBJ2-7	.	CASSTDDRSPYF	TGTGCCAGTAGTACCGACGACAGGTCCCCGTACTTC
14	TRBV25-1	few	TRBJ1-5	.	CASSQGLSNQPQHF	TGTGCCAGCAGTCAGGGCTTAAGCAATCAGCCCCAGCATTTT
14	TRBV5-1	few	TRBJ1-4	.	CASAAGDGLEKLFF	TGCGCCAGCGCGGCGGGGGATGGTCTCGAAAAACTGTTTTTT
21	TRBV25-1	.	TRBJ2-7	TRBD2	CASSEFEMRASGGQNHYEQYF	TGTGCCAGCAGTGAATTCGAAATGAGGGCTAGCGGGGGGCAGAATCACTACGAGCAGTACTTC
16	TRBV27	few	TRBJ1-5	TRBD1	CASSRLMTGPNQPQHF	TGTGCCAGCAGCCGACTGATGACAGGGCCAAATCAGCCCCAGCATTTT
15	TRBV28	.	TRBJ2-1	TRBD2	CASSRYPSGGGEQFF	TGTGCCAGCAGCCGATACCCTAGCGGGGGGGGAGAGCAGTTCTTC
14	TRBV6-1	.	TRBJ1-5	.	CASRPTGWNQPQHF	TGTGCCAGCAGACCCACAGGTTGGAATCAGCCCCAGCATTTT
13	TRBV12-3/TRBV12-4	few	TRBJ1-1	.	CASSLDRITEAFF	TGTGCCAGCAGTCTCGACAGGATCACTGAAGCTTTCTTT
14	TRBV4-1	.	TRBJ1-4	.	CASSPGHPAEKLFF	TGCGCCAGCAGCCCTGGACACCCGGCTGAAAAACTGTTTTTT
14	TRBV9	many	TRBJ1-6	TRBD1	CASSAEQGDSPLHF	TGTGCCAGCAGCGCCGAACAGGGGGATTCACCCCTCCACTTT
16	TRBV4-1	.	TRBJ1-2	.	CASSQDEVQGIYGYTF	TGCGCCAGCAGCCAAGATGAGGTCCAGGGAATCTATGGCTACACCTTC